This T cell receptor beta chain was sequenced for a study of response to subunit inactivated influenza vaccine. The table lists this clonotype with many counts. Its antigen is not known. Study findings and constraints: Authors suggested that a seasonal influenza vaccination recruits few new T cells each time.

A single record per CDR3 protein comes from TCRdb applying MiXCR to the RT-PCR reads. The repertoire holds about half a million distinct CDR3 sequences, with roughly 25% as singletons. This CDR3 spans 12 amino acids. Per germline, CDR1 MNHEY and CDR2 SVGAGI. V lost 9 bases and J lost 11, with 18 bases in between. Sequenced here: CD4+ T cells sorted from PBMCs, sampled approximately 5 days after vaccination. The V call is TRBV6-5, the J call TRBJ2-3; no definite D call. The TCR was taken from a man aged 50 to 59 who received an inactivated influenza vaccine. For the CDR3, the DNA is TGTGCCAGTTCCGATGGTGGATCTAAGCAGTATTTT. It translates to CASSDGGSKQYF.